These 27 T cell receptor beta chains were sequenced from one sample in a study of blood T cell repertoires in COVID-19. Here immunoSEQ multiplex PCR was the method, and the copy in TCRdb shows in-frame clones only, minus some. The sample has 100,000 to 120,000 clones; approximately 80% are singletons. Sequencing used peripheral blood. Receptor source: an elderly woman with acute or convalescent COVID-19.

In DNA form, the CDR3 reads TGCGCCAGCAGCTTGGCCACTAGCGGTACCGGGGAGCTGTTTTTT. Protein sequence: CASSLATSGTGELFF. V is TRBV5-1 and J is TRBJ2-2, with TRBD2 matching 8 bases. J lost 5 bases, V lost 0 bases, and 3 bases had no gene match. CDR1 and CDR2 from the germline V gene are SGHRS and YFSETQ. There are 15 residues in the CDR3. The full variable domain, rest sourced from reference TRBV5-1 and TRBJ2-2, is KAGVTQTPRYLIKTRGQQVTLSCSPISGHRSVSWYQQTPGQGLQFLFEYFSETQRNKGNFPGRFSGRQFSNSRSEMNVSTLELGDSALYLCASSLATSGTGELFFGEGSRLTVL.

V usage is TRBV5-1 and J usage is TRBJ2-3; 8 bases map to TRBD1. Per germline, CDR1 SGHRS and CDR2 YFSETQ. The CDR3 has 16 residues. Germline trimming cut 0 bases from V and 2 bases from J; bases unmatched to any gene: 5. CDR3 loop: CASSLETGAYTDTQYF. CDR3 bases: TGCGCCAGCAGCTTGGAGACAGGGGCCTACACAGATACGCAGTATTTT.

J is TRBJ2-2 and V is TRBV6-5; 9 positions match TRBD1. Losses at the gene ends were 4 bases for V and 3 bases for J; bases not matched to a gene: 3. Per germline, CDR1 MNHEY and CDR2 SVGAGI. The CDR3 consists of 15 residues. The CDR3 spells CASSWGQGYTGELFF. CDR3 bases: TGTGCCAGCAGTTGGGGACAGGGATACACCGGGGAGCTGTTTTTT.

This chain connects TRBV5-6 to TRBJ2-3, with D perhaps TRBD2 (6 bases). Germline V gives CDR1 SGHDT, CDR2 YYEEEE. The CDR3 contains 16 residues. V lost 1 base and J lost 0, with 12 bases in between. The CDR3 region has the DNA TGTGCCAGCAGCTTGAGGCGGGGAAGAAGCACAGATACGCAGTATTTT. It is translated as CASSLRRGRSTDTQYF.

The rearrangement joins TRBV11-2 to TRBJ2-5; 15 bases are shared with TRBD2. CDR3 length: 16 amino acids. The V gene end was trimmed by 2 bases and the J gene end by 6 bases; junction bases not matched to a gene: 4. CDR1 SGHAT and CDR2 FQNNGV come from the germline V gene. The DNA for the CDR3 is TGTGCCAGCAGCTTACGGACTAGCGGGAGGGCGCAGACCCAGTACTTC. Encoded protein: CASSLRTSGRAQTQYF.

The rearrangement joins TRBV10-3 to TRBJ2-3; 8 bases match TRBD2. The CDR3 has 15 residues. Unmatched junction bases numbered 5, after V lost 5 bases and J lost 1 base. CDR1 is ENHRY, CDR2 SYGVKD, per germline. The CDR3: CAISKRESGTDTQYF. The CDR3 nucleotides read TGTGCCATCAGTAAGCGGGAGAGCGGCACAGATACGCAGTATTTT.

V usage is TRBV3-1 (or the pseudogene TRBV3-2) and J usage is TRBJ2-3; 9 bases align to TRBD1. CDR1 and CDR2 (germline): LGHDT, YNNKEL (reference sequence). The CDR3 totals 15 residues. The trim removed 6 bases at V and 0 bases at J, leaving 4 bases unmatched. This chain's CDR3 is CASSSGTGSTDTQYF. The DNA of the CDR3 is TGTGCCAGCAGTTCCGGGACAGGGAGCACAGATACGCAGTATTTT.

The chain carries TRBV6-6 and TRBJ1-3; D remains ambiguous. Germline CDR1 is MNHNY and CDR2 is SVGAGI (reference sequence). The ends were cut back, 5 bases at V and 3 bases at J, with 20 bases in the middle. This CDR3 has 17 residues. As DNA, the CDR3 is TGTGCCAGCAGTCGCCCCCTCGGGAGGAGTAGTGGAAACACCATATATTTT. Its translation is CASSRPLGRSSGNTIYF.

The chain links TRBV19 to TRBJ1-2; possible D gene TRBD1, 5 bases. Germline CDR1 is LNHDA and CDR2 is SQIVND (reference sequence). The ends were cut back, 6 bases at V and 4 bases at J, with 12 bases in the middle. The CDR3 contains 13 residues. DNA for the CDR3: TGTGCCAGTAGCGAAGACAGTTTCTATGGCTACACCTTC. Translated: CASSEDSFYGYTF.

This chain connects TRBV7-9 to TRBJ1-2, with 9 bases lining up with TRBD1. CDR3 length: 14 residues. V trimming: 5 bases; J trimming: 9 bases; junction bases outside the gene matches: 10. Germline CDR1 is SEHNR and CDR2 is FQNEAQ (reference sequence). CDR3 loop: CASSPAGQGRSYTF. The CDR3 DNA reads TGTGCCAGCAGCCCAGCGGGACAGGGTAGAAGCTACACCTTC.

The CDR3 sequence is CSVTKNTQYF. CDR3 sequence (DNA): TGCAGCGTCACAAAAAATACGCAGTATTTT. The chain has TRBV29-1 and TRBJ2-3; D call uncertain. Deletions cut 6 bases from V and 7 bases from J, with 8 bases between. Germline V lookup: CDR1 SQVTM, CDR2 ANQGSEA. CDR3 length: 10 residues.

The chain is built from TRBV29-1 and TRBJ2-5, with 12 bases identical to TRBD2. CDR1 SQVTM and CDR2 ANQGSEA come from the germline V gene. The CDR3 has 14 amino acids. V gave up 7 bases and J gave up 4 bases; unmatched junction bases: 7. The CDR3 is CSASPGLAGETQYF. CDR3 coding DNA: TGCAGCGCCAGCCCGGGACTAGCGGGAGAGACCCAGTACTTC.

The CDR3 reads CASSEAWRTTAGDTQYF. The CDR3 nucleotides read TGTGCCAGCAGTGAAGCTTGGAGGACTACCGCAGGGGATACGCAGTATTTT. The V gene is TRBV6-1, the J gene TRBJ2-3; possible D gene TRBD2, 6 bases. CDR1 is MNHNS, CDR2 SASEGT, per germline. The CDR3 covers 17 residues. Trimming pared 0 bases from V and 6 bases from J, leaving 19 bases between.

The chain links TRBV24-1 to TRBJ2-1, with 12 bases identical to TRBD2. Trimming removed 5 bases from V and 0 bases from J; junction bases left unmatched: 1. The length of the CDR3 is 16 residues. Germline V lookup: CDR1 KGHDR, CDR2 SFDVKD. The chain's CDR3 is CATSGTSGASYNEQFF. CDR3 nucleotides: TGTGCCACCAGTGGGACTAGCGGGGCCTCCTACAATGAGCAGTTCTTC.

The chain is built from TRBV19 and TRBJ1-2; D is possibly TRBD1 (5 bases). The CDR3 runs 13 residues. V lost 10 bases, J lost 8 bases, and 20 bases lay in between. In germline, CDR1 is LNHDA, CDR2 SQIVND (reference sequence). Here the CDR3 reads CATPQGGIRGYTF. The CDR3 region has the DNA TGTGCCACCCCGCAGGGTGGAATACGCGGCTACACCTTC.

In this sample, this clone turned up once. This chain uses TRBV18 with TRBJ2-5, with TRBD2 as a possible D gene (5 bases). The CDR3 is made up of 14 amino acids. In germline, CDR1 is KGHSH, CDR2 LQKENI. Trimming took 2 bases from V and 5 from J, leaving 12 bases between them. The CDR3 loop reads CASSPSASRETQYF. The CDR3 nucleotides are TGTGCCAGCTCACCATCGGCTAGCCGGGAGACCCAGTACTTC.

Regarding this clone: The same CDR3 arises from other DNA sequences in this sample as well. The genes are TRBV27 and TRBJ2-2; 10 bases line up with TRBD1. Germline CDR1 and CDR2: MNHEY and SMNVEV (reference sequence). J was trimmed by 5 bases and V by 6 bases; bases with no gene match: 6. CDR3 size: 15 residues. Here the CDR3 DNA reads TGTGCCAGCAGCCCCCGGGACAGGGGAACCGGGGAGCTGTTTTTT. Translating gives CASSPRDRGTGELFF.

The chain couples TRBV27 to TRBJ2-1; 9 bases agree with TRBD2. The germline V gene has CDR1 MNHEY and CDR2 SMNVEV (reference sequence). The trim removed 7 bases at V and 3 bases at J, leaving 7 bases unmatched. CDR3 size: 15 residues. The CDR3 coding sequence is TGTGCCAGCAAATGGTCTAGCGGGATCTACAATGAGCAGTTCTTC. Residues: CASKWSSGIYNEQFF.

V is TRBV5-1 and J is TRBJ1-4, with 7 bases matching TRBD1. Germline CDR1 reads SGHRS; CDR2 reads YFSETQ. The CDR3 contains 12 residues. V lost 4 bases and J lost 8; bases outside the gene matches: 2. This CDR3 reads CASSVRGEKLFF. The DNA for the CDR3 is TGCGCCAGCAGCGTCAGGGGGGAAAAACTGTTTTTT.

The V and J genes are TRBV2 and TRBJ2-1; D might be TRBD2 (6 bases). The CDR3 covers 15 residues. The ends were cut back, 3 bases at V and 0 bases at J, with 9 bases in the middle. Germline CDR1 and CDR2: SNHLY and FYNNEI. The CDR3 reads CASSEGRSSYNEQFF. The CDR3 coding sequence is TGTGCCAGCAGTGAGGGGAGGAGCTCCTACAATGAGCAGTTCTTC.

This chain joins TRBV19 and TRBJ2-1; 7 nucleotides agree with TRBD2. V lost 7 bases, J lost 1 base, and 4 bases stayed unmatched. There are 14 residues in the CDR3. Germline-derived CDR1 and CDR2 are LNHDA and SQIVND (reference sequence). DNA for the CDR3: TGTGCCAGTAAACAGCGGGGATCCTACAATGAGCAGTTCTTC. Protein sequence: CASKQRGSYNEQFF.

This clone has a handful of counts. V gene TRBV4-1 combines with J gene TRBJ1-1; unclear D gene. The V end was cut by 5 bases, the J end by 1 base, with 17 bases between. CDR3 length equals 16 residues. In germline, CDR1 is MGHRA, CDR2 YSYEKL. The CDR3 spells CASSSGVTLPNTEAFF. The CDR3 bases are TGCGCCAGCAGCTCGGGTGTGACCCTACCGAACACTGAAGCTTTCTTT.

The chain carries TRBV28 and TRBJ1-3; possible D gene TRBD1, 6 bases. The CDR3 sequence is 16 residues long. CDR1 is MDHEN, CDR2 SYDVKM, per germline. The V gene lost 3 bases and the J gene lost 0 bases, with 12 bases spanning the gap. In nucleotides, the CDR3 is TGTGCCAGCAGTTTGGCACAGGGCTTCTCTGGAAACACCATATATTTT. Translated: CASSLAQGFSGNTIYF.

The chain carries TRBV7-9 and TRBJ2-2; TRBD1 matches at 9 bases. Trimming removed 6 bases from V and 4 bases from J; junction bases left unmatched: 3. The V gene's germline CDR1 is SEHNR and CDR2 FQNEAQ (reference sequence). The CDR3 loop spans 14 amino acids. This chain's CDR3 is CASRQGASTGELFF. As DNA, the CDR3 is TGTGCCAGCAGACAGGGGGCGTCCACCGGGGAGCTGTTTTTT.

The chain recombines TRBV5-1 with TRBJ2-5; the D gene is possibly TRBD2 (5 bases). The CDR3 has 15 residues. Trimming shortened V by 2 bases and J by 4 bases, and 15 bases separated the two germline ends. Germline assignment: CDR1 SGHRS and CDR2 YFSETQ. CDR3 sequence: CASSLGLPGGETQYF. DNA of the CDR3: TGCGCCAGCAGCTTAGGGCTTCCCGGAGGAGAGACCCAGTACTTC.

V usage is TRBV30 and J usage is TRBJ2-2; D gene ambiguous. This CDR3 spans 14 amino acids. V was shortened by 3 bases and J by 0 bases, with 8 bases between the two germline ends. CDR1 GTSNPN and CDR2 SVGIG come from the germline V gene (reference sequence). The CDR3 spells CAWSVGANTGELFF. CDR3 sequence (DNA): TGTGCCTGGAGCGTTGGAGCGAACACCGGGGAGCTGTTTTTT. The full variable domain, with the rest looked up from reference TRBV30 and TRBJ2-2, is SQTIHQWPATLVQPVGSPLSLECTVEGTSNPNLYWYRQAAGRGLQLLFYSVGIGQISSEVPQNLSASRPQDRQFILSSKKLLLSDSGFYLCAWSVGANTGELFFGEGSRLTVL.

V gene TRBV5-1 combines with J gene TRBJ2-2, with TRBD1 identical over 7 bases. The CDR3 is 16 amino acids. CDR1 and CDR2 (germline): SGHRS, YFSETQ. J gave up 5 bases and V 4 bases, and 11 bases lay outside the gene matches. DNA for the CDR3: TGCGCCAGCAGCCCCCAGGACAGGCGAGGGACCGGGGAGCTGTTTTTT. Its translation is CASSPQDRRGTGELFF.